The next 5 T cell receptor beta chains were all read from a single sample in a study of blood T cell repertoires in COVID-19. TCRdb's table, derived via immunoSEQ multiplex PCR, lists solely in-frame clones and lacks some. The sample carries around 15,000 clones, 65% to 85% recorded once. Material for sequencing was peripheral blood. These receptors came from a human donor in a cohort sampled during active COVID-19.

CDR3 nucleotides: TGCGCCAGCAGCCAAGAGGCTGGCTCTGGGGCCAACGTCCTGACTTTC. It yields the protein CASSQEAGSGANVLTF. The chain carries TRBV4-3 and TRBJ2-6; unclear D gene. CDR3 length: 16 residues. Trimming left V 0 bases short and J 0 bases short, with 6 bases between. Looked up from germline, CDR1 is LGHNA and CDR2 is YSLEER.

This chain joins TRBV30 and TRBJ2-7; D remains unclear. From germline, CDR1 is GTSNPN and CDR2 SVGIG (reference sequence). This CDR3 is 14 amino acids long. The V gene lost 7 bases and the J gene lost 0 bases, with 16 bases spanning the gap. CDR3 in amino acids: CASPWAPSSYEQYF. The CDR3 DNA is TGTGCCTCCCCCTGGGCCCCCAGCTCCTACGAGCAGTACTTC.

The CDR3 DNA reads TGTGCCAGCAGTTTAACCCCAGGGGACAATTCACCCCTCCACTTT. This encodes CASSLTPGDNSPLHF. The chain employs TRBV27 and TRBJ1-6; possible D gene TRBD1, 6 bases. Deletions cut 2 bases from V and 7 bases from J, with 12 bases between. The CDR3 has 15 amino acids. The germline V gene encodes CDR1 MNHEY and CDR2 SMNVEV (reference sequence).

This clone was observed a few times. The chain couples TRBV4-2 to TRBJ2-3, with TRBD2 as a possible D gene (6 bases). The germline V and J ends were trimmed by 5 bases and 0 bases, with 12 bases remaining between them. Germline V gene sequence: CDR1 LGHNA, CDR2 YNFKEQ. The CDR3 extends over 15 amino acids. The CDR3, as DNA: TGTGCCAGCAGCGGAGGGGACCCCAGCACAGATACGCAGTATTTT. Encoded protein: CASSGGDPSTDTQYF.

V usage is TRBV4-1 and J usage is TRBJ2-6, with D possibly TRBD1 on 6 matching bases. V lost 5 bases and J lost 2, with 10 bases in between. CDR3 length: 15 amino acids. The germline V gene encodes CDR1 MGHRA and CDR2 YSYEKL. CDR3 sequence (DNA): TGCGCCAGCAGCGCTTCAGGGGCTGGGGCCAACGTCCTGACTTTC. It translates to CASSASGAGANVLTF.